Listed below are T cell receptor beta chains from one sample, sequenced in a study of siplizumab effects on memory and regulatory T cells. Sequenced by immunoSEQ multiplex PCR; TCRdb stores in-frame clones only, minus some. The sample carries roughly 100,000 clones, 92% recorded once. The specimen sequenced was CD4+ T cells sorted from blood. The receptors here all came from a human donor in good health. The CDR3 runs from the conserved cysteine through the conserved F or W. D genes are given only for firm matches. Clone size is not always given. Where it is, it says once, few, many or a class for expanded clones.

j_call clone_size d_call v_call cdr3_aa cdr3_nt
TRBJ2-2 . . TRBV11-2 CASSLIFGGTIPGELFF TGTGCCAGCAGCTTAATATTTGGCGGGACCATCCCTGGGGAGCTGTTTTTT
TRBJ2-5 . TRBD2 TRBV5-4 CASRDFGTSGKETQYF TGTGCCAGCCGCGATTTCGGGACTAGCGGGAAAGAGACCCAGTACTTC
TRBJ2-7 . . TRBV6-5 CASSYSKDEQYF TGTGCCAGCAGTTACTCGAAGGACGAGCAGTACTTC
TRBJ1-5 . TRBD1 TRBV28 CASSLFVRDRARGNQPQHF TGTGCCAGCAGTTTATTCGTCCGGGACAGGGCTAGAGGAAATCAGCCCCAGCATTTT
TRBJ2-3 once . TRBV7-9 CASRQGTDTQYF TGTGCCAGCAGGCAGGGGACAGATACGCAGTATTTT
TRBJ1-2 once . TRBV5-1 CASSLGYTYGYTF TGCGCCAGCAGCTTGGGTTACACCTATGGCTACACCTTC
TRBJ2-1 . . TRBV28 CATGTTNYNEQFF TGTGCCACCGGGACCACCAATTACAATGAGCAGTTCTTC
TRBJ2-7 few TRBD1 TRBV28 CASSWGQGGGEQYF TGTGCCAGCAGCTGGGGACAGGGAGGTGGCGAGCAGTACTTC
TRBJ2-1 . . TRBV5-4 CASSPKASVSYNEQFF TGTGCCAGCAGTCCCAAGGCCTCGGTCTCCTACAATGAGCAGTTCTTC
TRBJ1-2 few TRBD1 TRBV7-2 CASSSGSTGQGFGYTF TGTGCCAGCAGCTCGGGAAGTACGGGACAGGGTTTCGGCTACACCTTC
TRBJ2-7 . TRBD2 TRBV6-1 CASSNGLAGEEEYF TGTGCCAGCAGTAATGGACTGGCGGGAGAAGAAGAGTACTTC
TRBJ2-5 . TRBD2 TRBV30 CAWSGGLEETQYF TGTGCCTGGAGTGGGGGACTAGAGGAGACCCAGTACTTC
TRBJ2-5 . . TRBV28 CASSLLYGEGTQYF TGTGCCAGCAGTTTATTGTACGGGGAAGGGACCCAGTACTTC
TRBJ1-1 . . TRBV6-6 CASSKDTEAFF TGTGCCAGCAGTAAGGACACTGAAGCTTTCTTT
TRBJ2-7 . . TRBV7-9 CASSLEGGGSYEQYF TGTGCCAGCAGCTTAGAAGGCGGCGGATCCTACGAGCAGTACTTC
TRBJ1-1 . TRBD1 TRBV5-1 CASSFQGDTEAFF TGCGCCAGCAGCTTCCAGGGGGACACTGAAGCTTTCTTT
TRBJ2-7 . . TRBV5-1 CARKHEQYF TGCGCCAGGAAACACGAGCAGTACTTC
TRBJ1-2 . . TRBV28 CASGQLEDGYTF TGTGCCAGCGGCCAATTGGAGGATGGCTACACCTTC
TRBJ2-1 once . TRBV2 CASSAGRGNNEQFF TGTGCCAGCAGCGCGGGCCGGGGTAACAATGAGCAGTTCTTC
TRBJ2-5 . TRBD2 TRBV11-1 CASSVGRLWEVKDKTQYF TGTGCCAGCAGCGTCGGGAGGCTATGGGAGGTAAAAGACAAGACCCAGTACTTC
TRBJ2-1 . . TRBV7-2 CASSTTKPSYNEQFF TGTGCCAGCAGTACAACTAAACCCTCCTACAATGAGCAGTTCTTC
TRBJ1-2 few . TRBV10-3 CAISEGRVNGYTF TGTGCCATCAGTGAGGGCAGGGTAAATGGCTACACCTTC